This TCR beta chain was observed in a study of cytomegalovirus exposure and HLA in healthy donors (dated by TCRdb to between 2016 and 2019). Looking at the study overall: An earlier analysis of some 600 of the donors reported 276 Gb of sequence data and 117 million unique TCR beta sequences obtained from around 190 million T cells. A few DR-DQ haplotypes were treated as single units for association and clustering because of strong linkage in the cohort. The number of typed donors differed by locus: roughly 620-640 for A, B, C, DRB1 and DQB1; approximately 530 for DQA1; around 580 for DPA1; and some 470 for DPB1. In an earlier analysis of a few hundred of the donors, high-throughput TCR beta sequencing was used to judge whether each TCR beta V gene segment behaved as functional or pseudogenic. Alongside the repertoire data, information on donor age, sex, ethnicity and CMV serostatus was compiled. To study patterns of TCR occurrence, a later analysis re-analyzed previously published TCR beta repertoires from 666 donors and added high-resolution HLA genotyping. The genetic ancestry cluster associated with self-reported Caucasian donors included about 84% of the roughly 360 genotyped donors. An early release covering approximately 600 HLA-typed donors comprised approximately 290 gigabases of sequencing data and roughly 86 million unique TCR sequences. The aim of the study was to test whether cataloging public T cell receptors could identify signatures of past pathogen exposure. On average, roughly 240,000 unique TCR beta nucleotide sequences were sequenced per donor among roughly 430 genotyped donors of the cohort, with roughly 18% of those sequences being non-productive. To predict cytomegalovirus infection status, the study combined high-throughput TCR immunosequencing, statistical association of individual TCRs with disease status, and machine learning. HLA typing included class I and class II loci at four-digit resolution. A later genetic analysis took genome-wide SNP genotypes for about three fifths of the 666 donors and used that subset as a discovery cohort. All discovery cohort repertoires had been generated using a single sequencing platform. Rather than drawing on any new phenotypic data, the later analysis identified candidate immune exposures from TCR beta sequences and the way those sequences occurred across donors. Besides the first cohort of about 730 subjects, a separate validation cohort made up of 90 to 150 different subjects was used. The study used immunosequencing to profile the T cell repertoires of 600 to 850 subjects and linked those repertoires to cytomegalovirus serostatus. Results the study describes overall, beyond this receptor: In an earlier analysis of 587 of the donors, most TCR beta V segments appeared in productive rearrangements about 87% or about 30% of the time, broadly matching IMGT annotations. A later analysis reported that several top co-occurrence clusters appeared linked to parvovirus B19, influenza, CMV and Epstein-Barr virus. Only TCR beta chains were sequenced in this cohort, and the absence of alpha or paired-chain data limited detectable features. The earlier analysis of approximately 560 of the donors excluded roughly 17 rarely observed V segments, including chromosome 9 orphons, because counts were too low. A later analysis associated about 17,000 TCR beta sequences with specific HLA alleles at a false discovery rate of 0.05. In a later analysis, HLA-associated TCR beta chains showed more clonal expansion and lower generation probabilities than non-associated chains that were equally common. A further reported finding was that TCR beta sequences accurately predicted the HLA-A and HLA-B alleles for most subjects in the first cohort. V-gene and J-gene trimming of TCR beta chains was associated with a missense DCLRE1C variant in a later genetic analysis, and the association was replicated in an independent cohort. Because HLA typing was unavailable for some donors at each locus, only the typed subset was used in association tests. Most TCR sequences were seen in very few donors, while some public TCRs were found in many individuals. The sequencing pipeline was judged likely to have produced a cluster of highly shared sequence variants as a technical artifact. Some IMGT-functional V segments, including TRBV6-2 and TRBV6-3, could not be told apart with the 87-base-pair reads, so those segments were excluded. Most CMV-associated TCR beta chains appeared to be HLA-restricted in a later analysis, and the HLA associations seemed to be driven largely by CMV exposure. The presence/absence analyses assumed that sequencing depth was roughly uniform across donors, and that assumption may not be true. Three of the identified cytomegalovirus-associated TCR beta chains were confirmed in vitro to be specific for cytomegalovirus antigens. In a later genetic analysis, fewer N-insertions in productive TCRs were reported among donors in an Asian-associated ancestry cluster than the roughly 710-donor mean. According to the authors, the approach could potentially be generalized to other disease states and immunological phenotypes. When HLA alleles, especially DR and DQ, strongly co-occurred, TCR associations were difficult to assign to individual alleles. In a later analysis, TCR association rates were found to vary across HLA loci, with the most associated TCRs seen for DRB1 alleles and the fewest for HLA-C alleles. Linkage disequilibrium might explain the correlated functional status among segregating V segments, but an unknown experimental factor could not be ruled out. Cytomegalovirus status was reported to be diagnosed by the classifier with high specificity and sensitivity in both the original and validation cohorts. Immune exposure information for the cohort was limited to CMV serostatus. The study listed 150 to 200 TCR beta chains as associated with cytomegalovirus.

The cohort was made up of around 720 healthy bone marrow donors. At the time of sampling, all cohort members were nominally healthy, though unrecorded immune exposures were likely present. The donor was CMV seronegative and was included in the group of a few hundred seronegative cohort members. Every donor gave a peripheral blood sample, and the peripheral blood mononuclear cells from that sample were used for TCR beta sequencing. The Qiagen DNeasy Blood Extraction Kit was used to extract genomic DNA from the blood cell samples. This clone was recorded a few times. Its recognized antigen is unknown. There are no base qualities to consult, and no much larger clone falls within one base. Measured from the cysteine to the phenylalanine, the CDR3 is 13 residues long. Just CDR3 DNA is preserved here, 39 bases in frame from base 1. According to the germline V gene (reference sequence), CDR1 reads GTSNPN and CDR2 reads SVGIG. V and J are trimmed by 1 base and 5 bases, and the gene matches miss 2 bases of the junction.

The library was obtained by the immunoSEQ multiplex PCR assay. For the multiplex PCR, a mixture combining 60 forward primers for TCR Vbeta segments and 13 reverse primers for TCR Jbeta segments was used. Amplification of the CDR3 region of rearranged TCR beta genes was performed with a multiplex PCR assay on genomic DNA. The amplified TCR beta libraries were sequenced on the Illumina HiSeq System as 87-base-pair reads. The authors processed their data as follows. A later analysis tallied 75 million to 95 million unique TCR beta chains across the 700 or so repertoires, and approximately 11 million of those chains were shared by two or more donors. A nearest-neighbor algorithm error-corrected the raw reads and collapsed the reads into unique sequences, merging closely related sequences to remove PCR and sequencing errors. CDR3 sequences were aligned to IMGT reference sequences to assign V, D and J gene segments. For a sequence to be retained, a match of at least six nucleotides to both a V gene segment and a J gene segment was required. A rearrangement counted as productive if the CDR3 had no stop codons and remained in frame with V and J, and every other rearrangement counted as non-productive. CDR3 was defined according to IMGT convention as the region running from the second conserved V-encoded cysteine to the conserved J-encoded phenylalanine. In an earlier analysis of approximately 500 of the donors, sequences lacking an unambiguous match to a single V gene segment were excluded. In an earlier analysis of approximately 550 of the donors, V segments were called functional above 56.7% productive rearrangements and were called segregating when the between-donor standard deviation exceeded 5%. To diagnose cytomegalovirus status from the catalog of TCR beta chain sequences, a statistical classification framework was built. In a later analysis, TCR nucleotide sequences were compared against IMGT/GENE-DB human TR gene sequences so that V and J genes could be assigned. A later analysis assigned CDR3 sequences and most-parsimonious VDJ recombination scenarios with the TCRdist pipeline. In a later analysis, every TCR beta chain was defined by the combination of its CDR3 amino acid sequence and its V-gene family, and reads without a unique V-gene family were dropped. As a way to deal with suspected cross-contamination and a sequencing artifact, a later analysis dropped more than 500 nucleotide sequences that were highly shared and had low generation probability. For each public chain, a later analysis derived a clonal expansion index from normalized ranks of inferred template counts within each repertoire. A later analysis computed generation probabilities with a VDJ recombination model fitted to out-of-frame rearrangements, and checked the results against IGoR. In a later analysis, hypergeometric tests were used to score TCR-TCR, TCR-HLA and TCR-CMV co-occurrence, with a repertoire-size bias correction applied to TCR pairs. False discovery rates were estimated in a later analysis by permuting HLA or CMV assignments 20 times. In a later analysis, co-occurring TCRs were grouped using DBSCAN, with TCRdist sequence similarity added in when clustering inside HLA-allele-positive subsets. For co-occurrence clustering, repertoires with fewer than 30,000 or more than 120,000 public chains were excluded, along with several repertoires with anomalous nucleotide sharing. TCRdb carries this immuneACCESS record with in-frame sequences only. Its versions omit some clonotypes, under half of them owing to an unresolved V gene in the studies checked, with the rest unexplained. V and J calls and clone size follow that table, whereas D and trimming were derived from the DNA. Here the sample has 100,000 to 150,000 clones; around four fifths occur a single time. Jointly, the top ten make up roughly 1.2% of the sample.

Rearrangement joined TRBV30 to TRBJ1-1; 9 of the junction bases match TRBD1. The sequencing input was PBMCs. The source of this sequence is a boy aged 5-17 years in good health and CMV-seronegative. The CDR3 sequence is CAWSADRGTEAFF. The bases read TGTGCCTGGAGTGCGGACAGGGGAACTGAAGCTTTCTTT.